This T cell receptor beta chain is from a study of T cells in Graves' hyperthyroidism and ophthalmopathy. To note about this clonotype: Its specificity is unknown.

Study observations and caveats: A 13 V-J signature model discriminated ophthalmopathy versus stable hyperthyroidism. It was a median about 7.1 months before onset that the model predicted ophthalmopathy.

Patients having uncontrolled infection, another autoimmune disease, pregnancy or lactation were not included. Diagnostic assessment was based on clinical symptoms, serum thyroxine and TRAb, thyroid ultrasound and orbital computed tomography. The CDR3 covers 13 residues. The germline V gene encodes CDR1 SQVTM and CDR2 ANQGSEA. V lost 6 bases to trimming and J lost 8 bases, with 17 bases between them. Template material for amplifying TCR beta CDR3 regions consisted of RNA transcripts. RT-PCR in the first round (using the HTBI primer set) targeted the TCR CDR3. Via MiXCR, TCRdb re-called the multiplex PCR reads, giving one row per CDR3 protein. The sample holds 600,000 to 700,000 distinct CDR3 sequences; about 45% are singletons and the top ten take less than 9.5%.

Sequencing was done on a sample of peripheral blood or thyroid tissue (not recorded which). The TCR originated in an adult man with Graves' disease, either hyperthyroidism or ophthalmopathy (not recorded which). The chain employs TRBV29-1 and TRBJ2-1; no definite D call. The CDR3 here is CSVDTGIGDEQFF. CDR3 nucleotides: TGCAGCGTAGACACTGGGATCGGCGATGAGCAGTTCTTC.